This record looks at one T cell receptor beta chain sequence and its context. Antigen: not known. Primers used in a second PCR of about 7 to 11 cycles were a sample-barcoded 5' primer and a J-beta primer mix. Each CDR3 protein gets one entry after TCRdb re-called the 5' RACE reads with MiXCR. The data hold more than 450,000 distinct CDR3 sequences, with 25% to 35% observed a single time. Unmatched junction bases numbered 4, after V lost 2 bases and J lost 5 bases. Germline V lookup: CDR1 LGHDT, CDR2 YNNKEL (reference sequence). CDR3 length equals 16 residues. This record comes from a study of blood T cells in healthy people across ages. Study results and limitations: Naive CD4+ cells and diversity were both higher in long-lived donors than in aged donors.

Separately, the same data were catalogued under a study of T cells of mothers and their children.

The chain recombines TRBV3-1 with TRBJ2-1, with 12 bases that match TRBD2. Specimen: blood. The sequence derives from a boy between 2 and 10 years old in good health. CDR3 residues: CASSQSLAGGNNEQFF. DNA for the CDR3: TGTGCCAGCAGCCAATCTCTAGCGGGAGGGAACAATGAGCAGTTCTTC.